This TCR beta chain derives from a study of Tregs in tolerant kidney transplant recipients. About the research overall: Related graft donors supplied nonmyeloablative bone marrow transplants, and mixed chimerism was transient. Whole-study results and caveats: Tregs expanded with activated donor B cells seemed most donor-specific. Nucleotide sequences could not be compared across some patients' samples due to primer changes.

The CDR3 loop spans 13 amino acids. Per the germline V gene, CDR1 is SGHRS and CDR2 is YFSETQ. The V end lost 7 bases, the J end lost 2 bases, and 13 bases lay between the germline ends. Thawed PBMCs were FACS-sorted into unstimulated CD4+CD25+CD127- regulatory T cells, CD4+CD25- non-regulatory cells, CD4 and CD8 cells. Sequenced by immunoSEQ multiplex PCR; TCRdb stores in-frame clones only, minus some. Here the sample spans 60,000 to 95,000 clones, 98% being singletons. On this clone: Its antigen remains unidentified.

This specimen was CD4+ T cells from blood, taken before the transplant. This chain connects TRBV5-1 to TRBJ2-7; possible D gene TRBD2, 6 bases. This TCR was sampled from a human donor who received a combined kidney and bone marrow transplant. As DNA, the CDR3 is TGCGCCAGCTCCGGGACTGAGACCTACGAGCAGTACTTC. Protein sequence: CASSGTETYEQYF.